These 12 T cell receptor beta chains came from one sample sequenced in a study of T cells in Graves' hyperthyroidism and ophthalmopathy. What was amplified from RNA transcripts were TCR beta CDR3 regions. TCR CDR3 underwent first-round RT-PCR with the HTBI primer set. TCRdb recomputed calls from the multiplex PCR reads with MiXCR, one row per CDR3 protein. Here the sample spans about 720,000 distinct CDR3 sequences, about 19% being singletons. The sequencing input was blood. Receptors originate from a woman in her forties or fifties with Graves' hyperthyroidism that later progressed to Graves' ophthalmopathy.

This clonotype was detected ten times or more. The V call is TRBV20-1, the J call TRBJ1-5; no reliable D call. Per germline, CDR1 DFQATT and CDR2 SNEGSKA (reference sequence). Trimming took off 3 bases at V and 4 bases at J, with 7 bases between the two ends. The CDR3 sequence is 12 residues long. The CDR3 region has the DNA TGCAGTGCTAGTGGGGTGAATCAGCCCCAGCATTTT. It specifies CSASGVNQPQHF.

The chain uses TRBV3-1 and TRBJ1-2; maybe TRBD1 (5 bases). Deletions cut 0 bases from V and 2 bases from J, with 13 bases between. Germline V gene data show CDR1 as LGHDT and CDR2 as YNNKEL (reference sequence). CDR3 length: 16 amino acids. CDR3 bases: TGTGCCAGCAGCCAAGAGTCGTCGGCAGGGAACTATGGCTACACCTTC. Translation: CASSQESSAGNYGYTF.

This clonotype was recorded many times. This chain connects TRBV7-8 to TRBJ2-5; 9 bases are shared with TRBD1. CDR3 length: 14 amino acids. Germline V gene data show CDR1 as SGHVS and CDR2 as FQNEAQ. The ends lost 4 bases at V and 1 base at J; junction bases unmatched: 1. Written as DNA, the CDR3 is TGTGCCAGCAGCTGGGACAGGGCCCAAGAGACCCAGTACTTC. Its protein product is CASSWDRAQETQYF.

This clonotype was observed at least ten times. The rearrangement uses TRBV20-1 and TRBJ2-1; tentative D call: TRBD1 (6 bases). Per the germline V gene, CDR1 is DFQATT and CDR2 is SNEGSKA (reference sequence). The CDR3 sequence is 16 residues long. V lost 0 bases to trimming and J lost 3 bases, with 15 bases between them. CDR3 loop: CSARDLLTGFYNEQFF. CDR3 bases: TGCAGTGCTAGAGATCTGTTAACAGGGTTCTACAATGAGCAGTTCTTC.

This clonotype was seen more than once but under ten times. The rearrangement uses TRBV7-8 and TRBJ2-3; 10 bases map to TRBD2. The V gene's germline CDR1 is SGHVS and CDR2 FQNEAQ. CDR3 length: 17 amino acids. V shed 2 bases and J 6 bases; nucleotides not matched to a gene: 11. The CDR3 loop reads CASSLTYGEREGDTQYF. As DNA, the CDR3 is TGTGCCAGCAGCTTAACTTATGGGGAGCGGGAGGGCGATACGCAGTATTTT. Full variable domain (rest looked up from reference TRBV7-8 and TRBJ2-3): GAGVSQSPRYKVAKRGQDVALRCDPISGHVSLFWYQQALGQGPEFLTYFQNEAQLDKSGLPSDRFFAERPEGSVSTLKIQRTQQEDSAVYLCASSLTYGEREGDTQYFGPGTRLTVL.

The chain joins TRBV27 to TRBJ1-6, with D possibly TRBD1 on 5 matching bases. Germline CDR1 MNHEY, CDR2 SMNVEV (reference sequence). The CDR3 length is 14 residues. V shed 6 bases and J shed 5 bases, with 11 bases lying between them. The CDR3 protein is CASRIQGDNSPLHF. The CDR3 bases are TGTGCCAGCAGGATCCAGGGAGATAATTCACCCCTCCACTTT.

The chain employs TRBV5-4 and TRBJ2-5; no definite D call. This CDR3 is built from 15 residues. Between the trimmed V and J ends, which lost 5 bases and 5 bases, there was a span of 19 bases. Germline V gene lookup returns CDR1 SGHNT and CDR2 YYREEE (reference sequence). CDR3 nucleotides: TGTGCCAGCAGATCGGAACAAGGACGGTGGGAGACCCAGTACTTC. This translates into CASRSEQGRWETQYF.

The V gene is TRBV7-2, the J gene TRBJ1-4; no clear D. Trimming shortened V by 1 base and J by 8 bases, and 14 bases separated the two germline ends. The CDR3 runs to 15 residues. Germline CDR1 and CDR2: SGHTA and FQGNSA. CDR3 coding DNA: TGTGCCAGCAGCTTAGTTGTTGCCTTACGAGAAAAACTGTTTTTT. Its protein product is CASSLVVALREKLFF. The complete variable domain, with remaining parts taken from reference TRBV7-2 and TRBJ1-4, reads GAGVSQSPSNKVTEKGKDVELRCDPISGHTALYWYRQSLGQGLEFLIYFQGNSAPDKSGLPSDRFSAERTGGSVSTLTIQRTQQEDSAVYLCASSLVVALREKLFFGSGTQLSVL.

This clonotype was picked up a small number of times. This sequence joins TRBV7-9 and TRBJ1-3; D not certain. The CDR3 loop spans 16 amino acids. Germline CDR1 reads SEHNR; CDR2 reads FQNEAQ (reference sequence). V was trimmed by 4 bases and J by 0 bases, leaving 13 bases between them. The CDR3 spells CASSSPGLISGNTIYF. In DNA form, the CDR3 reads TGTGCCAGCAGCTCCCCCGGTCTGATCTCTGGAAACACCATATATTTT.

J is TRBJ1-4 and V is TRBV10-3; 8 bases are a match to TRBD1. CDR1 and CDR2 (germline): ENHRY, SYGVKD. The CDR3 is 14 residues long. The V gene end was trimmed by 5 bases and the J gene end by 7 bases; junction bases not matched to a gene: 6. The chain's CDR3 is CAISPDRGGEKLFF. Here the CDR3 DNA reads TGTGCCATCAGTCCTGACAGGGGTGGTGAAAAACTGTTTTTT.

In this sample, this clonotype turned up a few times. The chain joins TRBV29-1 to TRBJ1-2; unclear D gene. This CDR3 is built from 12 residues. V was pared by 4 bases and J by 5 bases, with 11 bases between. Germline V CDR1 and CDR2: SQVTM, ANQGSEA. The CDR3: CSVGKVGYGYTF. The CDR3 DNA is TGCAGCGTTGGGAAGGTTGGGTATGGCTACACCTTC.

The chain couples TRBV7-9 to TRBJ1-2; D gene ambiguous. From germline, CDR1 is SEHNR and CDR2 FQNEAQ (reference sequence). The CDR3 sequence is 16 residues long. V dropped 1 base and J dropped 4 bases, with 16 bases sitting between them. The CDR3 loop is CASSLGALRTSYGYTF. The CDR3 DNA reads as TGTGCCAGCAGCTTAGGGGCCCTCAGAACAAGCTATGGCTACACCTTC.